These 17 T cell receptor beta chains were all obtained from the same sample, sequenced in a study of shared clonotypes between healthy human individuals. Naive CD8 isolation took CD45RO-negative cells positively selected for CCR7 and excluded terminally differentiated effector memory CD45RA+ cells. Libraries were prepared by immunoSEQ multiplex PCR; TCRdb keeps only in-frame clonotypes and omits some of them. This sample has some 2 million clones, with about 95% found just once. The sample taken for sequencing was naive CD8+ T cells sorted from blood. Receptors were obtained from a man in his late teens or twenties in good health.

Remarks on this clone: The sample holds other DNA sequences that translate to the same CDR3. The genes are TRBV28 and TRBJ2-6; 7 positions match TRBD1. The V segment lost 3 bases and the J segment 4 bases; nucleotides outside the gene matches: 3. Germline V lookup: CDR1 MDHEN, CDR2 SYDVKM. This CDR3 contains 15 residues. CDR3 DNA sequence: TGTGCCAGCAGTTTTAGGGGGCTAGGGGCCAACGTCCTGACTTTC. Its protein product is CASSFRGLGANVLTF.

Notes on this clone: This sequence may be a read error, since a much larger clone differs from it by one base. The sample contains more than one DNA sequence encoding this CDR3. The rearrangement links TRBV9 to TRBJ2-2, with D possibly matching TRBD2 (6 bases). CDR1 is SGDLS and CDR2 is YYNGEE in the germline V gene. V was pared by 0 bases and J by 3 bases, with 6 bases between. The CDR3 covers 14 residues. In nucleotides, the CDR3 is TGTGCCAGCAGCGTAGGCGGGGACACCGGGGAGCTGTTTTTT. This gives the protein CASSVGGDTGELFF.

The J gene is TRBJ2-1, the V gene TRBV2, with 7 nucleotides matching TRBD1. Germline values: CDR1 SNHLY, CDR2 FYNNEI. This CDR3 is 14 amino acids long. The V gene end was trimmed by 6 bases and the J gene end by 8 bases; junction bases not matched to a gene: 10. The CDR3 sequence is CASRPKGAGDEQFF. CDR3 sequence (DNA): TGTGCCAGCAGACCTAAGGGGGCCGGGGATGAGCAGTTCTTC.

The rearrangement joins TRBV11-3 to TRBJ2-5, with D perhaps matching TRBD2 (5 bases). The CDR3 sequence is 15 residues long. Looked up from germline, CDR1 is SGHNT and CDR2 is YENEEA. V lost 1 base and J 5 bases, leaving 14 bases between the germline ends. DNA of the CDR3: TGTGCCAGCAGCTTAGGCGCGGAGGCGCGGGAGACCCAGTACTTC. Encoded protein: CASSLGAEARETQYF.

This rearrangement joins TRBV27 to TRBJ1-6; D is unclear. V was clipped by 0 bases and J by 3 bases, with 6 bases between them. This CDR3 region has 15 residues. Per germline, CDR1 MNHEY and CDR2 SMNVEV (reference sequence). The CDR3 DNA sequence: TGTGCCAGCAGTTTATCGGATTACTATAATTCACCCCTCCACTTT. This sequence encodes CASSLSDYYNSPLHF.

The rearrangement uses TRBV6-1 and TRBJ2-7, with D possibly TRBD2 on 6 matching bases. The CDR3 extends over 14 amino acids. V was pared by 5 bases and J by 4 bases, with 15 bases between. Germline-derived CDR1 and CDR2 are MNHNS and SASEGT. CDR3 loop: CASSFEEGAYEQYF. The CDR3 DNA sequence: TGTGCCAGCAGTTTTGAGGAGGGAGCTTACGAGCAGTACTTC.

CDR3 loop: CATSSPGTSGGETQYF. DNA of the CDR3: TGTGCCACCAGCAGTCCCGGGACTAGCGGGGGAGAGACCCAGTACTTC. The chain has TRBV15 and TRBJ2-5, with TRBD2 identical over 14 bases. The V gene's germline CDR1 is LNHNV and CDR2 YYDKDF (reference sequence). This CDR3 contains 16 residues. J lost 4 bases, V lost 3 bases, and 4 bases had no gene match.

Comment on this clone: Other DNA sequences in this specimen translate into the identical CDR3. The V and J genes are TRBV6-5 and TRBJ2-5; no clear D. Per germline, CDR1 MNHEY and CDR2 SVGAGI. V was trimmed by 2 bases and J by 7 bases, leaving 5 bases between them. There are 11 residues in the CDR3. In nucleotides, the CDR3 is TGTGCCAGCAGTTACGCAGGGACCCAGTACTTC. Its protein product is CASSYAGTQYF.

V gene TRBV15 combines with J gene TRBJ2-3, with 8 bases fitting TRBD1. CDR1 and CDR2 (germline): LNHNV, YYDKDF (reference sequence). The CDR3 contains 15 residues. V lost 1 base and J lost 5; bases outside the gene matches: 5. In DNA, the CDR3 is TGTGCCACCAGCAGAGGACAGGGGAGTGGAGATACGCAGTATTTT. Translated: CATSRGQGSGDTQYF.

The genes are TRBV19 and TRBJ1-1; the D gene is possibly TRBD1 (6 bases). CDR3 length: 15 amino acids. The V gene's germline CDR1 is LNHDA and CDR2 SQIVND (reference sequence). Trimming took 2 bases from V and 0 from J, leaving 10 bases between them. The CDR3 loop is CASSIRDTVNTEAFF. CDR3 nucleotides: TGTGCCAGTAGTATACGGGACACGGTGAACACTGAAGCTTTCTTT.

V usage is TRBV2 and J usage is TRBJ1-6; no firm D call. The CDR3 runs 14 residues. In germline, CDR1 is SNHLY, CDR2 FYNNEI. Trimming removed 3 bases at V and 5 bases at J, with 8 bases between. CDR3 bases: TGTGCCAGCAGTGACTCACCCAATAATTCACCCCTCCACTTT. Translating gives CASSDSPNNSPLHF.

V is TRBV9 and J is TRBJ2-7; TRBD2 aligns across 13 bases. The CDR3 loop spans 15 amino acids. Germline-derived CDR1 and CDR2 are SGDLS and YYNGEE. The V gene end was trimmed by 4 bases and the J gene end by 5 bases; junction bases not matched to a gene: 6. The CDR3 loop is CASSPGLAGMNEQYF. In DNA form, the CDR3 reads TGTGCCAGCAGCCCGGGACTAGCGGGAATGAACGAGCAGTACTTC.

This clone was observed a single time. In the same sample, other DNA sequences code for this CDR3. V gene TRBV10-1 combines with J gene TRBJ2-1, with D unclear. The ends were cut back, 3 bases at V and 3 bases at J, with 6 bases in the middle. This CDR3 spans 13 amino acids. The V gene's germline CDR1 is WNHNN and CDR2 SYGVQD (reference sequence). Here the CDR3 DNA reads TGCGCCAGCAGTGAACCGGGCTACAATGAGCAGTTCTTC. Protein product: CASSEPGYNEQFF.

This chain joins TRBV5-6 and TRBJ2-2, with D possibly matching TRBD2 (6 bases). The V gene's germline CDR1 is SGHDT and CDR2 YYEEEE. V dropped 4 bases and J dropped 6 bases, with 19 bases sitting between them. The CDR3 spans 16 residues. CDR3 nucleotide sequence: TGTGCCAGCAGCCCCGGACGCGCGGGGTGGGCCGGGGAGCTGTTTTTT. It specifies CASSPGRAGWAGELFF.

V is TRBV2 and J is TRBJ2-1; the match to TRBD1 covers 10 bases. Unmatched junction bases numbered 9, after V lost 7 bases and J lost 6 bases. Per the germline V gene, CDR1 is SNHLY and CDR2 is FYNNEI. CDR3 length: 15 residues. Here the CDR3 reads CASKGDRGPLNEQFF. Written as DNA, the CDR3 is TGTGCCAGCAAAGGAGACAGGGGGCCTCTCAATGAGCAGTTCTTC.

The chain carries TRBV7-6 and TRBJ2-1; D may be TRBD1 (6 bases). The ends were cut back, 8 bases at V and 5 bases at J, with 13 bases in the middle. The CDR3 runs 13 residues. Germline CDR1 is SGHVS and CDR2 is FNYEAQ. This CDR3 reads CASAVTGNNEQFF. CDR3 coding DNA: TGTGCCAGCGCAGTGACAGGAAACAATGAGCAGTTCTTC.

CDR3: CASSLNSGTFTDTQYF. CDR3 nucleotide sequence: TGTGCCAGCAGTTTAAATAGCGGGACCTTCACAGATACGCAGTATTTT. V is TRBV28 and J is TRBJ2-3; 8 nucleotides align to TRBD2. V lost 2 bases to trimming and J lost 2 bases; unmatched junction nucleotides: 6. Germline CDR1 is MDHEN and CDR2 is SYDVKM. CDR3 size: 16 residues.